The 10 T cell receptor beta chains below come from one sample, sequenced in a study of cytomegalovirus exposure and HLA in healthy donors. The PCR had 60 Vbeta and 13 Jbeta primers. Measured with immunoSEQ multiplex PCR; TCRdb has only the in-frame clones, and not every one. The table records around 120,000 clones, about 80% of them present only once. The sample comprised PBMCs. Receptor source: a boy aged 2 to 9 in good health and CMV-seronegative.

CDR3 sequence: CASRDSTTGELFF. The CDR3 DNA follows: TGTGCCAGCAGGGACTCGACTACCGGGGAGCTGTTTTTT. The chain couples TRBV28 to TRBJ2-2, with D possibly being TRBD2 (5 bases). Per germline, CDR1 MDHEN and CDR2 SYDVKM. This CDR3 has 13 amino acids. The V end lost 6 bases, the J end lost 5 bases, and 10 bases lay between the germline ends.

The CDR3 nucleotides read TGTGCCTGGACCCGGACAAACTACAATGAGCAGTTCTTC. This translates into CAWTRTNYNEQFF. This rearrangement joins TRBV30 to TRBJ2-1, with D possibly matching TRBD1 (5 bases). The V end was cut by 4 bases, the J end by 3 bases, with 10 bases between. Germline CDR1 is GTSNPN and CDR2 is SVGIG (reference sequence). This CDR3 is built from 13 residues.

The chain uses TRBV11-3 and TRBJ2-3; 10 nucleotides line up with TRBD2. Germline values: CDR1 SGHNT, CDR2 YENEEA. The CDR3 covers 15 residues. After removal of 5 bases from V and 1 base from J, the junction contained 3 bases not matched to a gene. The CDR3 is CASSHLAGGTDTQYF. The CDR3 nucleotides are TGTGCCAGCAGCCACCTAGCGGGGGGCACAGATACGCAGTATTTT.

The chain is built from TRBV6-4 and TRBJ2-1; the match to TRBD1 covers 8 bases. Germline V gives CDR1 MRHNA, CDR2 SNTAGT. The CDR3 covers 14 residues. The junction had 5 bases not matched to a gene; V was cut back by 5 bases and J by 5 bases. CDR3 amino acids: CASSSTGEDNEQFF. CDR3 bases: TGTGCCAGCAGTTCGACAGGGGAGGACAATGAGCAGTTCTTC.

The rearrangement joins TRBV5-1 to TRBJ2-5, with 14 bases fitting TRBD2. The CDR3 is 16 amino acids. Germline CDR1 is SGHRS and CDR2 is YFSETQ. V lost 3 bases to trimming and J lost 5 bases; unmatched junction nucleotides: 6. The CDR3, as DNA: TGCGCCAGCAGCTGGGGACTAGCGGGGGCCTGGGAGACCCAGTACTTC. This codes for CASSWGLAGAWETQYF.

J is TRBJ1-1 and V is TRBV5-4, with D perhaps matching TRBD1 (6 bases). This CDR3 has 15 residues. Trimming removed 6 bases from V and 1 base from J, with 16 bases in between. The germline gives CDR1 SGHNT, CDR2 YYREEE (reference sequence). The CDR3 loop reads CASTPALDRNTEAFF. CDR3 nucleotide sequence: TGTGCCAGCACCCCGGCCTTGGACAGGAACACTGAAGCTTTCTTT.

The chain has TRBV28 and TRBJ1-1, with 8 bases identical to TRBD1. The germline CDR1 and CDR2 sequences are MDHEN and SYDVKM. CDR3 length equals 14 residues. Unmatched junction bases numbered 5, after V lost 4 bases and J lost 4 bases. Written as DNA, the CDR3 is TGTGCCAGCAGTTCCAGGGGGCTGCGCACTGAAGCTTTCTTT. Its protein product is CASSSRGLRTEAFF.

The CDR3 sequence: CASSPLSRGNNEQFF. CDR3 nucleotide sequence: TGTGCCAGCTCACCCCTCAGCAGGGGAAATAATGAGCAGTTCTTC. The chain carries TRBV18 and TRBJ2-1, with D maybe TRBD1 (6 bases). CDR1 and CDR2 from the germline V gene are KGHSH and LQKENI. CDR3 length: 15 amino acids. The germline V and J ends were trimmed by 3 bases and 7 bases, with 16 bases remaining between them.

This chain uses TRBV6-5 with TRBJ2-1, with D hard to call. CDR1 is MNHEY, CDR2 SVGAGI, per germline. The length of the CDR3 is 15 residues. The V end lost 2 bases, the J end lost 0 bases, and 8 bases lay between the germline ends. The CDR3 region is CASSYAADSYNEQFF. In DNA form, the CDR3 reads TGTGCCAGCAGTTACGCCGCGGACTCCTACAATGAGCAGTTCTTC.

The chain is built from TRBV6-5 and TRBJ2-5; D gene ambiguous. The J call may be incorrect, as the DNA end agrees better with TRBJ2-7. The CDR3 has 14 residues. Germline V CDR1 and CDR2: MNHEY, SVGAGI. The CDR3 region is CASSSTPDSYEQYF. DNA of the CDR3: TGTGCCAGCAGTTCAACACCTGACTCCTACGAGCAGTACTTC.